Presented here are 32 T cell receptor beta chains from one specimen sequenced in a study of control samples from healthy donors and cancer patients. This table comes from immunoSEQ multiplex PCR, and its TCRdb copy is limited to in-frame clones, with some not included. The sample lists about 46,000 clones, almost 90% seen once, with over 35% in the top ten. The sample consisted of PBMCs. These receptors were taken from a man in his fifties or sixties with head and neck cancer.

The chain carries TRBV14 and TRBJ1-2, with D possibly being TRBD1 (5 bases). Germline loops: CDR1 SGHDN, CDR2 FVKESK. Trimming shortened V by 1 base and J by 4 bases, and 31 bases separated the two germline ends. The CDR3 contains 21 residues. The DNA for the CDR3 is TGTGCCAGCAGCCAAGTGGGGGGGTCACCGCTCGTTCCGGGCCCTCTCTATGGCTACACCTTC. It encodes CASSQVGGSPLVPGPLYGYTF.

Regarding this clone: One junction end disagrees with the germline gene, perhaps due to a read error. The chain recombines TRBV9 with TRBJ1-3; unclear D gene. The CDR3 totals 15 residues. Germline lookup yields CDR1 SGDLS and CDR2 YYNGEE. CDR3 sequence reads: CASSAKGSSENTIYF. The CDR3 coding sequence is TGTGCCAGCAGCGCCAAAGGGAGCTCTGAAAACACCATATATTTT.

The chain's CDR3 is CASSPAMGETQYF. The CDR3 DNA reads TGCGCCAGCAGTCCGGCGATGGGAGAGACCCAGTACTTC. The J gene is TRBJ2-5, the V gene TRBV5-1, with D uncertain. From germline, CDR1 is SGHRS and CDR2 YFSETQ. Between the trimmed V and J ends, which lost 5 bases and 4 bases, there was a span of 12 bases. This CDR3 contains 13 residues.

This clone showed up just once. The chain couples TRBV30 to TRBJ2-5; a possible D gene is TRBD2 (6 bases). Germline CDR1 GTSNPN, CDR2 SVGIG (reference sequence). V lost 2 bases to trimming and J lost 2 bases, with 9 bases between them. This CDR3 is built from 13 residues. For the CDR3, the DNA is TGTGCCTGGAGTCGGGGGATACAAGAGACCCAGTACTTC. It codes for CAWSRGIQETQYF.

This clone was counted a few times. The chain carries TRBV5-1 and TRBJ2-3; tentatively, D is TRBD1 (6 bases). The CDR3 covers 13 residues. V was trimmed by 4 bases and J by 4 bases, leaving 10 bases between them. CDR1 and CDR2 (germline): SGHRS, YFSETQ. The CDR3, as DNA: TGCGCCAGCAGCCCCAGGGGTCCAGATACGCAGTATTTT. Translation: CASSPRGPDTQYF.

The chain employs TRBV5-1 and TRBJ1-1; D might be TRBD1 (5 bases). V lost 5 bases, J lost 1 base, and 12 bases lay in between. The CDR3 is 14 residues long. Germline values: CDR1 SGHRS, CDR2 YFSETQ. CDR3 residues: CASSLNQGNTEAFF. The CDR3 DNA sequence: TGCGCCAGCAGTTTGAACCAGGGGAACACTGAAGCTTTCTTT.

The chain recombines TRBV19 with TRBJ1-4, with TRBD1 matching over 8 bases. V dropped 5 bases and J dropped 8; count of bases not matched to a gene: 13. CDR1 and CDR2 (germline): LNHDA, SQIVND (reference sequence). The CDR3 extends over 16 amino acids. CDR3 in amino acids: CASSLGQVASKEKLFF. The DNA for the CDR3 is TGTGCCAGTAGTCTGGGACAGGTTGCGAGTAAGGAAAAACTGTTTTTT.

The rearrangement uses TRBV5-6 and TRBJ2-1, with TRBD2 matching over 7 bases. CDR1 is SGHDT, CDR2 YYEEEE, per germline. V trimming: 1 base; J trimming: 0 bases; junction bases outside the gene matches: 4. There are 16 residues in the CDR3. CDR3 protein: CASSLRRGSSYNEQFF. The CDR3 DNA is TGTGCCAGCAGCTTGCGGCGGGGGAGCTCCTACAATGAGCAGTTCTTC.

The CDR3: CASSLVAGGGETQYF. CDR3 nucleotide sequence: TGCGCCAGCAGCTTGGTCGCAGGGGGCGGGGAGACCCAGTACTTC. The chain recombines TRBV5-1 with TRBJ2-5; 8 bases match TRBD1. Germline V lookup: CDR1 SGHRS, CDR2 YFSETQ. The CDR3 is made up of 15 amino acids. V lost 0 bases to trimming and J lost 5 bases; unmatched junction nucleotides: 6.

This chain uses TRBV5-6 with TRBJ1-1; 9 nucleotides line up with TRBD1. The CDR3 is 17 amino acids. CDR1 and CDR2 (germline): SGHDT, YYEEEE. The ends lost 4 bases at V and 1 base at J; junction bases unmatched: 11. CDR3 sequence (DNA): TGTGCCAGCAGCGGGGGACAGGGTGGGGCTGCGAACACTGAAGCTTTCTTT. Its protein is CASSGGQGGAANTEAFF.

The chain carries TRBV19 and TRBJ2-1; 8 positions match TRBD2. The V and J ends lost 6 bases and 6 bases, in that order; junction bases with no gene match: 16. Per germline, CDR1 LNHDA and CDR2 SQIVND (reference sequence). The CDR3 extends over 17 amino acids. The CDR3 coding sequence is TGTGCCAGTAGGCCTTGGGCGGGCAGAGGGACTAGCAATGAGCAGTTCTTC. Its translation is CASRPWAGRGTSNEQFF.

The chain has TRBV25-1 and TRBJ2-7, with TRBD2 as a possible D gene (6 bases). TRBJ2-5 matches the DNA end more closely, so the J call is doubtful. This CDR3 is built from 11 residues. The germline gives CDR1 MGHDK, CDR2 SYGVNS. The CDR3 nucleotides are TGTGCCAGCGGACTAATCTCGACCCAGTACTTC. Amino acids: CASGLISTQYF.

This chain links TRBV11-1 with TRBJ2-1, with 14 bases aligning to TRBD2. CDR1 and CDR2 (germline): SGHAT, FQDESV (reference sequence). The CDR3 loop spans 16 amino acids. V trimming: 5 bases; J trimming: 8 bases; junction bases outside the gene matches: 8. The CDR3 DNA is TGTGCCAGCAGCACCCGGACTAGCGGGAGGTCCCATGAGCAGTTCTTC. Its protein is CASSTRTSGRSHEQFF.

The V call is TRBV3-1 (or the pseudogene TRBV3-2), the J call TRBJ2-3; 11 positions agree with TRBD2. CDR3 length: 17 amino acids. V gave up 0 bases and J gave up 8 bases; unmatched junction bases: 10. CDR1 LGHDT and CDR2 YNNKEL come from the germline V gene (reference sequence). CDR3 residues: CASSQEFASGRWVTQYF. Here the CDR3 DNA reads TGTGCCAGCAGCCAAGAGTTCGCTAGCGGGAGGTGGGTTACGCAGTATTTT.

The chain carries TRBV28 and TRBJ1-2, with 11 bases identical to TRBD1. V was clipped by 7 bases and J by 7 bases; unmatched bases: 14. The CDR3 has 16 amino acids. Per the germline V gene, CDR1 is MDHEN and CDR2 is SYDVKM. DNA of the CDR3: TGTGCCAGCATCATTCCCCCTGGACAGGGGGCAGGTGGCTACACCTTC. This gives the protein CASIIPPGQGAGGYTF.

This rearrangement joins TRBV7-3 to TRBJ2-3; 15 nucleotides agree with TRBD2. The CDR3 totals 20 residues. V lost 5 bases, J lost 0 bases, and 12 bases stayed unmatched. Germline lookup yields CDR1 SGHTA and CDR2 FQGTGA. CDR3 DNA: TGTGCCAGCAGCCCCTTCGGTGGGACTAGCGGGGGGTTAAGCACAGATACGCAGTATTTT. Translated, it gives CASSPFGGTSGGLSTDTQYF.

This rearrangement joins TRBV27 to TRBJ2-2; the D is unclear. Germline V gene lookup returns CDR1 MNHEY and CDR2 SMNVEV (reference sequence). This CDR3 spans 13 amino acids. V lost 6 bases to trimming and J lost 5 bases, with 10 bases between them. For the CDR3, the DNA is TGTGCCAGCAGCCGGATGGCAACCGGGGAGCTGTTTTTT. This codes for CASSRMATGELFF.

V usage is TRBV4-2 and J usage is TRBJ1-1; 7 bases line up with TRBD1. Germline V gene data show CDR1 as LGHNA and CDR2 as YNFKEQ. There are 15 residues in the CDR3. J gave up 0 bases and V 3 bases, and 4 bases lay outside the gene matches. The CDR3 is CASSQKGALNTEAFF. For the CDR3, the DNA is TGTGCCAGCAGCCAGAAGGGGGCATTGAACACTGAAGCTTTCTTT.

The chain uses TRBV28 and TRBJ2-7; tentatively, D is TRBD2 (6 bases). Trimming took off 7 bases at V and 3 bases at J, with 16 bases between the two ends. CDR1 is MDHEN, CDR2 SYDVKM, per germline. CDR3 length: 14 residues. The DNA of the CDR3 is TGTGCCAGCACGGAGGGGCTAGCACTCTACGAGCAGTACTTC. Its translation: CASTEGLALYEQYF. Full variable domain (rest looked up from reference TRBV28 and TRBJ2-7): DVKVTQSSRYLVKRTGEKVFLECVQDMDHENMFWYRQDPGLGLRLIYFSYDVKMKEKGDIPEGYSVSREKKERFSLILESASTNQTSMYLCASTEGLALYEQYFGPGTRLTVT.

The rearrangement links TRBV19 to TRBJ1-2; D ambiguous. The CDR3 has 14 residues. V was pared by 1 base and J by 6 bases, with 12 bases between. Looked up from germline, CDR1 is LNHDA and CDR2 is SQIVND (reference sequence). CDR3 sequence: CASSIVGGSDGYTF. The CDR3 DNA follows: TGTGCCAGTAGTATAGTCGGAGGGTCGGATGGCTACACCTTC.

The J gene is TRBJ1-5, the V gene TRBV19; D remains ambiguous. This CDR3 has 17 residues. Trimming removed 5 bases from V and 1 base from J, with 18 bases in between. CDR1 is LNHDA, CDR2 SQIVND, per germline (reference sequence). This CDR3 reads CASSLREPVMSNQPQHF. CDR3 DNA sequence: TGTGCCAGTAGTCTTCGGGAGCCAGTGATGAGCAATCAGCCCCAGCATTTT.

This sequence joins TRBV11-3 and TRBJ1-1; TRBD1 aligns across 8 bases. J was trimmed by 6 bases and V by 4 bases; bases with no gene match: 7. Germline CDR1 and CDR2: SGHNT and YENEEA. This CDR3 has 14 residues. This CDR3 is CASSSGQGSAEAFF. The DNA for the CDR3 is TGTGCCAGCAGCTCCGGACAGGGCAGCGCTGAAGCTTTCTTT.

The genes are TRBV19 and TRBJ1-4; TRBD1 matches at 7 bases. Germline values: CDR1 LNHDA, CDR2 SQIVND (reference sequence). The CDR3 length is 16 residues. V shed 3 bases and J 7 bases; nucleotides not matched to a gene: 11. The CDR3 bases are TGTGCCAGTAGTATGACTTCAGGGGGACGGTCTGAAAAACTGTTTTTT. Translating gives CASSMTSGGRSEKLFF.

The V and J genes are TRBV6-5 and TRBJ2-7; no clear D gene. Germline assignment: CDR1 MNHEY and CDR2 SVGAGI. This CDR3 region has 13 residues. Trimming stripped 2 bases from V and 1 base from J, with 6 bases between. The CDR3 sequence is CASSYRDSYEQYF. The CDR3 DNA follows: TGTGCCAGCAGTTACAGGGATTCCTACGAGCAGTACTTC.

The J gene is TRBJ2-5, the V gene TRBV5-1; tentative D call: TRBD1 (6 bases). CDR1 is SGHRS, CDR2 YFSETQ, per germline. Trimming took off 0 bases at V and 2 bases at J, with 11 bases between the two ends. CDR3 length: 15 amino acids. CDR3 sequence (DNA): TGCGCCAGCAGCTTGGTTGTAGGACAGCAAGAGACCCAGTACTTC. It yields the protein CASSLVVGQQETQYF. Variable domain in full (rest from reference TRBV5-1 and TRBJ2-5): KAGVTQTPRYLIKTRGQQVTLSCSPISGHRSVSWYQQTPGQGLQFLFEYFSETQRNKGNFPGRFSGRQFSNSRSEMNVSTLELGDSALYLCASSLVVGQQETQYFGPGTRLLVL.

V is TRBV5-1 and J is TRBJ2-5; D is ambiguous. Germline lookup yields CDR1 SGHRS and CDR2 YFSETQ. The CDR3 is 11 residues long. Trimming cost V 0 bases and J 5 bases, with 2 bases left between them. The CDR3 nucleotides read TGCGCCAGCAGCTTGGAGGAGACCCAGTACTTC. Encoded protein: CASSLEETQYF.

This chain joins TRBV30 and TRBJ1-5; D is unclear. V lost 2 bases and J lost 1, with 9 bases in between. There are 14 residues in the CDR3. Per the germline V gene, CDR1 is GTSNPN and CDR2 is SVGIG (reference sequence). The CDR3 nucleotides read TGTGCCTGGAGTTCGGGCAGAAGCAATCAGCCCCAGCATTTT. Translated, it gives CAWSSGRSNQPQHF. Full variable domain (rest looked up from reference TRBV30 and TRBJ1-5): SQTIHQWPATLVQPVGSPLSLECTVEGTSNPNLYWYRQAAGRGLQLLFYSVGIGQISSEVPQNLSASRPQDRQFILSSKKLLLSDSGFYLCAWSSGRSNQPQHFGDGTRLSIL.

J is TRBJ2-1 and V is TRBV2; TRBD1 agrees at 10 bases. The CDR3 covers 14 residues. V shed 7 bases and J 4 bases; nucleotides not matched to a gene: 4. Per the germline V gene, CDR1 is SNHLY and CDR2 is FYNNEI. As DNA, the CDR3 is TGTGCCAGCATCCTGGGACAGGGGTACAATGAGCAGTTCTTC. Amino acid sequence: CASILGQGYNEQFF.

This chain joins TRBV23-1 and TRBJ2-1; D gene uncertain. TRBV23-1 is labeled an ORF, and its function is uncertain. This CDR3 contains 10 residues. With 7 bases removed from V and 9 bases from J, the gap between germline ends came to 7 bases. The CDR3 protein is CASNVGEQFF. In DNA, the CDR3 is TGCGCCAGCAATGTGGGTGAGCAGTTCTTC.

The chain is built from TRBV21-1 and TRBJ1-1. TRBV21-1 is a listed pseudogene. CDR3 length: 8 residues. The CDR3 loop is CAGRAAFF. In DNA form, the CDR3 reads TGTGCCGGACGGGCAGCTTTCTTT.

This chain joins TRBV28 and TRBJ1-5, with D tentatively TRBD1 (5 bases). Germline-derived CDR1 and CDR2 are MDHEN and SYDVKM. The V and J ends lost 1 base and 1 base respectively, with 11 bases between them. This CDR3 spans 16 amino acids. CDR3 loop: CASSLLTRGSNQPQHF. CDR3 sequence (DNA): TGTGCCAGCAGTTTATTGACCCGGGGGAGCAATCAGCCCCAGCATTTT.

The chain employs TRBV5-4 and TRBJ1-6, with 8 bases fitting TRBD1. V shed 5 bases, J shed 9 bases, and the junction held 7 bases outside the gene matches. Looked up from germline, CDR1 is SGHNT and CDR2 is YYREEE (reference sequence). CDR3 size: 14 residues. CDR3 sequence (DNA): TGTGCCAGCAGAGCTGGACAGGGTGGTTCACCCCTCCACTTT. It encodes CASRAGQGGSPLHF.